This paragraph covers one TCR beta chain sequence. The antigen is unknown. The data originate from a study of cytomegalovirus exposure and HLA in healthy donors. Study in general: Prior work identified around 100 million unique TCR beta sequences in some 180 million T cells. For the approximately 400 genotyped donors, more than 80% fell within the Caucasian-associated ancestry cluster.

13 Jbeta primers and 60 Vbeta primers were used for the PCR. TCRdb's table, derived via immunoSEQ multiplex PCR, lists solely in-frame clones and lacks some. The sample yields under 300,000 clones, approximately 85% seen once. The study's findings and limits: When presence/absence was analysed, sequencing depth was taken to be roughly uniform across donors. Evidence from a later analysis indicated that most CMV-associated TCR beta chains looked HLA-restricted.

This CDR3 spans 14 amino acids. Germline V lookup: CDR1 SEHNR, CDR2 FQNEAQ (reference sequence). V lost 5 bases and J lost 3, with 10 bases in between. The receptor was derived from a woman aged 40 to 55 in good health and CMV-seropositive. The rearrangement uses TRBV7-9 and TRBJ1-4; a weak D match, TRBD1 (5 bases). Sequenced material: PBMCs. The CDR3 spells CASSPVRANEKLFF. In DNA, the CDR3 is TGTGCCAGCAGCCCCGTCAGGGCTAATGAAAAACTGTTTTTT.